This TCR beta chain was obtained from a study of cytomegalovirus exposure and HLA in healthy donors. Study information: The same platform as the approximately 670 first-cohort repertoires was used for the 100 to 150 validation repertoires, a later analysis reported. Study results and limitations: Cytomegalovirus-associated status was assigned to approximately 160 TCR beta chains. The classifier was said to identify cytomegalovirus status with high specificity and sensitivity.

Germline assignment: CDR1 SNHLY and CDR2 FYNNEI. The CDR3 extends over 15 amino acids. The germline V and J ends were trimmed by 6 bases and 3 bases, with 15 bases remaining between them. Here immunoSEQ multiplex PCR was the method, and the copy in TCRdb shows in-frame clones only, minus some. The sample lists some 170,000 clones, more than 75% occurring once. Separation from the approximately 660-subject first cohort characterized the roughly 120-subject validation cohort, to which the donors belonged. This clone was seen ten or more times. Its antigen is undetermined. The chain uses TRBV2 and TRBJ1-5; weak D call: TRBD1 (6 bases). The source of this sequence is a man aged 25-45 years in good health and CMV-seropositive. The sample was PBMCs. CDR3 sequence (DNA): TGTGCCAGCAGAGGGGTCACAGGGTCCAATCAGCCCCAGCATTTT. Translation gives CASRGVTGSNQPQHF.